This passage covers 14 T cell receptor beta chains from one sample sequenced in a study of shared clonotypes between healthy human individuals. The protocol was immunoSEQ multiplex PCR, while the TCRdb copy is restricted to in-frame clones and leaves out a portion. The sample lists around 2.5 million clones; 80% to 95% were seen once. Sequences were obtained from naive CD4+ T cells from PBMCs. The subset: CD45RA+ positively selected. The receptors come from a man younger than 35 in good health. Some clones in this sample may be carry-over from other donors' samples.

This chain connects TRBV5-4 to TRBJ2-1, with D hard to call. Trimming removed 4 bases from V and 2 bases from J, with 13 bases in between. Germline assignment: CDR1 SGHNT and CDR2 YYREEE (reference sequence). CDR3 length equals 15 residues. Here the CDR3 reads CASSQPSGAYNEQFF. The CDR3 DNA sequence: TGTGCCAGCAGCCAACCATCTGGCGCCTACAATGAGCAGTTCTTC.

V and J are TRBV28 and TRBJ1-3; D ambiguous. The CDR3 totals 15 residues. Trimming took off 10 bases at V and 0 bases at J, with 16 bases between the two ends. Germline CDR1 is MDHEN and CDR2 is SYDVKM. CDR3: CATQIEVRSGNTIYF. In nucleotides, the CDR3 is TGTGCCACCCAGATCGAGGTCCGCTCTGGAAACACCATATATTTT.

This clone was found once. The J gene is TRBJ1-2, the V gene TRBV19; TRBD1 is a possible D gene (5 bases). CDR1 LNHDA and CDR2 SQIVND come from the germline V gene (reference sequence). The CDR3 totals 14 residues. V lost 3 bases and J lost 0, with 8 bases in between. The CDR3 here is CASSIRAPNYGYTF. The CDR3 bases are TGTGCCAGTAGTATCAGGGCACCTAACTATGGCTACACCTTC.

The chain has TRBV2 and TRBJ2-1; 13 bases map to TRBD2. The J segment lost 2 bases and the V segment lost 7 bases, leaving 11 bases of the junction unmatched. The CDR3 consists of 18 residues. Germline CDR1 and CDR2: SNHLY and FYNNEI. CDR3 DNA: TGTGCCAGCAATGCCGGGACTAGCGGGAAGGGGCCCTACAATGAGCAGTTCTTC. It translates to CASNAGTSGKGPYNEQFF.

CDR3 in DNA: TGCAGCGTTCCGGACAGGGCTGGGTCGAACACCGGGGAGCTGTTTTTT. Protein sequence: CSVPDRAGSNTGELFF. This chain connects TRBV29-1 to TRBJ2-2; TRBD1 matches at 8 bases. CDR1 and CDR2 from the germline V gene are SQVTM and ANQGSEA. The V segment lost 5 bases and the J segment 0 bases; nucleotides outside the gene matches: 8. The CDR3 is 16 amino acids.

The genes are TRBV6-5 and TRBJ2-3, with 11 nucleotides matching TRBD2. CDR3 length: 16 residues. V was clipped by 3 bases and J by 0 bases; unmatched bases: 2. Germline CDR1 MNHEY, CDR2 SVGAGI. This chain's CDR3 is CASSYLAGGSTDTQYF. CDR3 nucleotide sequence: TGTGCCAGCAGTTATCTAGCGGGAGGAAGCACAGATACGCAGTATTTT.

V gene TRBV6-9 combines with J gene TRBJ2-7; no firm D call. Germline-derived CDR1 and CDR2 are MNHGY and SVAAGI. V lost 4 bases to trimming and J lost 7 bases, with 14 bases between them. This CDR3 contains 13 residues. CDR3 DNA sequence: TGTGCCAGCAGTTCGGCGAGTGCTTGGGAGCAGTACTTC. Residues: CASSSASAWEQYF.

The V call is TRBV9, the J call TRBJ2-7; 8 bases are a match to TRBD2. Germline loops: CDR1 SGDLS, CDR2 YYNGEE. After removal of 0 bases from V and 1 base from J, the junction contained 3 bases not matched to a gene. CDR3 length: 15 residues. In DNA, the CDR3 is TGTGCCAGCAGCGTAGGCATAGCGGGGTCCTACGAGCAGTACTTC. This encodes CASSVGIAGSYEQYF.

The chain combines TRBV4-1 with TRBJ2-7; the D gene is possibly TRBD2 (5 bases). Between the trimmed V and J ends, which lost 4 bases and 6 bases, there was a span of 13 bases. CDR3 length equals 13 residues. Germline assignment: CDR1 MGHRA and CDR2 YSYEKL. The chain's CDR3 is CASSPRGVGEQYF. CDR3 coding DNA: TGCGCCAGCAGCCCCCGGGGTGTTGGCGAGCAGTACTTC.

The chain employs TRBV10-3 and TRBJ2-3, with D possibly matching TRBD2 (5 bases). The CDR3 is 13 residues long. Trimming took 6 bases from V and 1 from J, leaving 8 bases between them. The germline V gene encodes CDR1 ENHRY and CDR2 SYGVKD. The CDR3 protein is CAIREEGTDTQYF. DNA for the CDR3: TGTGCCATCAGAGAGGAGGGCACAGATACGCAGTATTTT.

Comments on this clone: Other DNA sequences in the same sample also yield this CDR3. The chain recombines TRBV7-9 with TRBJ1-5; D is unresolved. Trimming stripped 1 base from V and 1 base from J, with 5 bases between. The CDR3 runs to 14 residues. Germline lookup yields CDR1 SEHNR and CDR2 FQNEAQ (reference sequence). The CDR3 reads CASSLVGSNQPQHF. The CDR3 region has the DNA TGTGCCAGCAGCTTAGTCGGGAGCAATCAGCCCCAGCATTTT.

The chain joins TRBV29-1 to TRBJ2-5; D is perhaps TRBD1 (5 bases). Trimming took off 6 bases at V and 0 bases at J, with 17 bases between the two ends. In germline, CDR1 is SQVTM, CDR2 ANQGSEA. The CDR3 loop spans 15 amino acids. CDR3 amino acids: CSVVGQGGHQETQYF. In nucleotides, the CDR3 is TGCAGCGTGGTTGGGCAGGGTGGCCACCAAGAGACCCAGTACTTC.

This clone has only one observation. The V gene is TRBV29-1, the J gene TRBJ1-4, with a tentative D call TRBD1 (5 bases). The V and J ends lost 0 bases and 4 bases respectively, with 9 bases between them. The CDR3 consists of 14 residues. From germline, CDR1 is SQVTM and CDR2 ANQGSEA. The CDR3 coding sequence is TGCAGCGTTGAAGAGCAGGGCTTTAATGAAAAACTGTTTTTT. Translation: CSVEEQGFNEKLFF.

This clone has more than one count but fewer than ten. The chain's CDR3 is CASSAGEDLNGYTF. DNA of the CDR3: TGTGCCAGCAGCGCTGGTGAGGATTTAAATGGCTACACCTTC. The rearrangement links TRBV6-1 to TRBJ1-2, with unresolved D. Trimming removed 6 bases from V and 6 bases from J, with 17 bases in between. This CDR3 region has 14 residues. CDR1 and CDR2 from the germline V gene are MNHNS and SASEGT.